The clone carrying this TCR beta chain turned up a few times. What it binds is unknown. These data are taken from a study of post-analysis software for immune sequencing data. About the research overall: The patients showed relapsing-remitting, secondary progressive and progressive-relapsing multiple sclerosis courses.

Unique molecular identifiers featured in each of the TCR beta cDNA libraries. Starting from roughly 1 to 10 million T cells, the study yielded hundreds of thousands of cDNA molecules. Each CDR3 protein is one row after TCRdb ran MiXCR on the PCR reads. The repertoire holds around 710,000 distinct CDR3 sequences, with 46% as singletons. Study results and limitations: There was significantly lower normalized Chao1 diversity in multiple sclerosis patients than in controls.

This TCR was sampled from a girl aged 5-17 years with multiple sclerosis. Material: blood.

CDR3 loop: CSASRAVTDTQYF. The CDR3 coding sequence is TGCAGTGCTAGCCGAGCGGTCACAGATACGCAGTATTTT. The genes are TRBV20-1 and TRBJ2-3, with a possible D match to TRBD2 (5 bases). CDR1 and CDR2 (germline): DFQATT, SNEGSKA (reference sequence). Trimming cost V 3 bases and J 2 bases, with 9 bases left between them. CDR3 size: 13 residues.